These 4 T cell receptor beta chains were sequenced from one sample in a study of CD8+CD57+ T cells in acquired aplastic anemia. Profiling of TCR beta VDJ combinations and CDR3 sequences used genomic DNA as template. Via MiXCR, TCRdb re-called the reads, giving one row per CDR3 protein. This sample has approximately 200,000 distinct CDR3 sequences, with 64% found just once. The sample was sorted CD4+, CD8+, or CD8+CD57+ T cells (not recorded which) from PBMCs. Source of these receptors: a human donor with severe aplastic anemia or a healthy control (not recorded which).

The chain combines TRBV10-3 with TRBJ1-1, with 9 positions matching TRBD1. V lost 6 bases and J lost 11; bases outside the gene matches: 7. There are 12 residues in the CDR3. In germline, CDR1 is ENHRY, CDR2 SYGVKD. CDR3 amino acids: CAISPGTGHAFF. The CDR3 DNA reads as TGTGCCATCAGCCCCGGGACAGGGCATGCTTTCTTT.

This chain uses TRBV3-1 with TRBJ2-7; D might be TRBD2 (6 bases). This CDR3 spans 13 amino acids. The V and J ends lost 3 bases and 2 bases respectively, with 8 bases between them. Germline V gene lookup returns CDR1 LGHDT and CDR2 YNNKEL (reference sequence). The CDR3, as DNA: TGTGCCAGCAGCCAGGGACTCCCCTACGAGCAGTACTTC. Translation: CASSQGLPYEQYF.

The CDR3 nucleotides read TGCAGCGTTGAAGGCAGTGAGGGGTCGGGGCCCTCCTACAATGAGCAGTTCTTC. It is translated as CSVEGSEGSGPSYNEQFF. V gene TRBV29-1 combines with J gene TRBJ2-1, with D perhaps given as TRBD1 or TRBD2 (5 bases each). The CDR3 is 18 residues long. Between the trimmed V and J ends, which lost 1 base and 0 bases, there was a span of 19 bases. Germline V gene data show CDR1 as SQVTM and CDR2 as ANQGSEA.

This clonotype has just a few counts. The chain employs TRBV9 and TRBJ2-1; TRBD2 agrees at 8 bases. Germline CDR1 SGDLS, CDR2 YYNGEE. The V segment lost 0 bases and the J segment 7 bases; nucleotides outside the gene matches: 6. This CDR3 is built from 15 residues. The CDR3 DNA sequence: TGTGCCAGCAGCGTAGTCGGGGGGGGGAGGAATGAGCAGTTCTTC. Encoded protein: CASSVVGGGRNEQFF.